These 18 T cell receptor beta chains came from one sample sequenced in a study of blood T cells in healthy people across ages. Alongside a J-beta primer mix, a sample-barcoded 5' primer served in a second PCR lasting about 7 to 11 cycles. One entry per CDR3 protein results from TCRdb running MiXCR on the 5' RACE reads. The sample holds 800,000 or so distinct CDR3 sequences; 20% to 30% are singletons and the top ten take 3% to 4%. These data also featured in a second study, about T cells of mothers and their children.

The sequenced sample was blood. Every receptor here comes from a boy aged 5-17 years in good health.

Note on this clonotype: One end of the junction varies from germline; a read error may be responsible. The chain employs TRBV29-1 and TRBJ2-7; D may be TRBD1 (5 bases). The CDR3 is made up of 13 amino acids. Looked up from germline, CDR1 is SQVTM and CDR2 is ANQGSEA. The CDR3 DNA is TGCAGCATTGATGTCAGGGATTCCTACGAGCAGTACTTC. This translates into CSIDVRDSYEQYF.

The genes are TRBV20-1 and TRBJ1-1; TRBD1 might be the D (6 bases). Between the trimmed V and J ends, which lost 0 bases and 0 bases, there was a span of 11 bases. Germline V gene lookup returns CDR1 DFQATT and CDR2 SNEGSKA (reference sequence). The CDR3 has 15 residues. This CDR3 reads CSAREGTGMNTEAFF. The CDR3 nucleotides read TGCAGTGCTAGAGAGGGCACAGGGATGAACACTGAAGCTTTCTTT.

This clonotype appeared once. Mismatch with germline at one junction end may stem from a read error. This chain joins TRBV5-1 and TRBJ2-3, with D perhaps TRBD2 (5 bases). This CDR3 spans 16 amino acids. In germline, CDR1 is SGHRS, CDR2 YFSETQ. The CDR3: CASSSYSSSSTDTQYF. The DNA of the CDR3 is TGCGCCAGCAGCTCTTACAGCTCGTCTAGCACGGATACGCAGTATTTT.

This clonotype was picked up a small number of times. This chain connects TRBV28 to TRBJ2-1; 8 bases map to TRBD2. The CDR3 runs to 15 residues. Germline V gene lookup returns CDR1 MDHEN and CDR2 SYDVKM. J gave up 1 base and V 10 bases, and 9 bases lay outside the gene matches. This chain's CDR3 is CATLRASGSYNEQFF. The CDR3 DNA sequence: TGTGCCACACTCAGGGCTAGCGGGTCCTACAATGAGCAGTTCTTC. The full variable domain, rest sourced from reference TRBV28 and TRBJ2-1, is DVKVTQSSRYLVKRTGEKVFLECVQDMDHENMFWYRQDPGLGLRLIYFSYDVKMKEKGDIPEGYSVSREKKERFSLILESASTNQTSMYLCATLRASGSYNEQFFGPGTRLTVL.

The chain couples TRBV6-5 to TRBJ2-5, with 7 bases identical to TRBD2. Matching the DNA end better, TRBJ2-1 makes the J call doubtful. CDR1 is MNHEY, CDR2 SVGAGI, per germline. CDR3 length: 14 residues. The CDR3: CASSSPGLADGQFF. CDR3 nucleotide sequence: TGTGCCAGCAGTTCCCCAGGGCTAGCGGATGGGCAGTTCTTC.

The J gene is TRBJ1-5, the V gene TRBV15, with D maybe TRBD1 (5 bases). The CDR3 has 15 residues. CDR1 LNHNV and CDR2 YYDKDF come from the germline V gene (reference sequence). Trimming shortened V by 0 bases and J by 6 bases, and 12 bases separated the two germline ends. CDR3 in amino acids: CATSRERGVGQPQHF. The CDR3 DNA is TGTGCCACCAGCAGAGAGAGAGGGGTTGGTCAGCCCCAGCATTTT.

This clonotype was counted only a few times. The gene calls are TRBV29-1 and TRBJ2-7; 8 positions match TRBD2. J gave up 0 bases and V 6 bases, and 1 base lay outside the gene matches. Germline loops: CDR1 SQVTM, CDR2 ANQGSEA. This CDR3 has 12 amino acids. The CDR3: CSVLADSYEQYF. CDR3 coding DNA: TGCAGCGTACTAGCGGACTCCTACGAGCAGTACTTC.

In its sample, this clonotype was seen a few times. The J gene is TRBJ1-5, the V gene TRBV29-1, with a tentative D call TRBD1 (6 bases). CDR1 and CDR2 from the germline V gene are SQVTM and ANQGSEA. Trimming removed 6 bases at V and 9 bases at J, with 18 bases between. The CDR3 spans 13 residues. This CDR3 reads CSVGETGQAPQHF. Written as DNA, the CDR3 is TGCAGCGTGGGGGAGACAGGCCAGGCGCCCCAGCATTTT.

CDR3 loop: CSVELGPEQFF. CDR3 coding DNA: TGCAGCGTTGAATTGGGTCCTGAGCAGTTCTTC. The chain carries TRBV29-1 and TRBJ2-5; D remains unclear. The end of the DNA aligns better with TRBJ2-1, so the J call may be wrong. Germline V gene lookup returns CDR1 SQVTM and CDR2 ANQGSEA. This CDR3 has 11 residues.

A few counts support this clonotype. This sequence joins TRBV19 and TRBJ2-2; 7 bases agree with TRBD1. This CDR3 has 15 amino acids. With V trimmed by 1 base and J by 1 base, 0 bases remained unmatched. Germline CDR1 LNHDA, CDR2 SQIVND (reference sequence). The DNA of the CDR3 is TGTGCCAGTAGTATAGGGACAGGGAACACCGGGGAGCTGTTTTTT. Translating it yields CASSIGTGNTGELFF.

Concerning this clonotype itself: A much larger clonotype is one base distant, so this may be a read error. The chain carries TRBV20-1 and TRBJ2-5; the match to TRBD1 covers 8 bases. This CDR3 region has 14 residues. The germline V gene has CDR1 DFQATT and CDR2 SNEGSKA (reference sequence). V was clipped by 0 bases and J by 7 bases; unmatched bases: 7. The DNA of the CDR3 is TGCAGTGCTAGAGATAGTTCAGGGGGCGGGACCCAGTACTTC. As protein: CSARDSSGGGTQYF.

Remarks on this clonotype: At one boundary the junction diverges from the germline segment, which might be a read error. The rearrangement links TRBV12-3 or TRBV12-4 to TRBJ1-2; D ambiguous. The CDR3 runs 13 residues. This chain's CDR3 is CAGSLGPLYGYTF. The DNA of the CDR3 is TGTGCCGGCAGTCTTGGACCGTTATATGGCTACACCTTC.

The chain employs TRBV19 and TRBJ1-2; D possibly corresponds to TRBD1 (6 bases). V was cut by 5 bases and J by 4 bases, with 17 bases left in between. Germline loops: CDR1 LNHDA, CDR2 SQIVND (reference sequence). This CDR3 is 15 amino acids long. CDR3 region: CASSEFGGRGYGYTF. As DNA, the CDR3 is TGTGCCAGTAGTGAATTCGGGGGGCGAGGCTATGGCTACACCTTC.

This clonotype occurred a few times. This rearrangement joins TRBV27 to TRBJ1-4; 8 bases are a match to TRBD1. Germline CDR1 is MNHEY and CDR2 is SMNVEV (reference sequence). V was clipped by 7 bases and J by 10 bases; unmatched bases: 11. The CDR3 is 14 residues long. The CDR3 bases are TGTGCCAGCACCTCAGGGGGCGCGAGTGGAAAACTGTTTTTT. The encoded protein is CASTSGGASGKLFF.

CDR3 in amino acids: CASSYGTGRGSAKNIQYF. In DNA, the CDR3 is TGTGCCAGCAGTTATGGGACAGGGCGAGGCTCGGCCAAAAACATTCAGTACTTC. The chain combines TRBV6-5 with TRBJ2-4; TRBD1 matches at 9 bases. This CDR3 region has 18 residues. V lost 3 bases and J lost 1; bases outside the gene matches: 10. The germline V gene encodes CDR1 MNHEY and CDR2 SVGAGI.

At least ten counts were recorded for this clonotype. The rearrangement joins TRBV7-2 to TRBJ2-7; TRBD2 matches at 7 bases. The CDR3 is made up of 14 amino acids. The J segment lost 2 bases and the V segment lost 1 base, leaving 2 bases of the junction unmatched. The germline gives CDR1 SGHTA, CDR2 FQGNSA. In nucleotides, the CDR3 is TGTGCCAGCAGCTTAGAGGCGGGGGCCTACGAGCAGTACTTC. Protein: CASSLEAGAYEQYF.

In this sample, this clonotype turned up a few times. The chain joins TRBV5-1 to TRBJ1-2; 7 positions agree with TRBD1. V lost 2 bases and J lost 2; bases outside the gene matches: 3. Germline V CDR1 and CDR2: SGHRS, YFSETQ. This CDR3 comprises 14 residues. Here the CDR3 reads CASSFTGDNYGYTF. In DNA form, the CDR3 reads TGCGCCAGCAGCTTTACAGGGGACAACTATGGCTACACCTTC.

The chain employs TRBV6-5 and TRBJ1-2; maybe TRBD1 (6 bases). Looked up from germline, CDR1 is MNHEY and CDR2 is SVGAGI. This CDR3 is 16 amino acids long. V shed 6 bases and J shed 2 bases, with 19 bases lying between them. This CDR3 reads CASSPIQGSMNYGYTF. CDR3 in DNA: TGTGCCAGCAGCCCAATACAGGGTAGTATGAACTATGGCTACACCTTC.